A single sample gave rise to the 3 T cell receptor beta chains below, sequenced in a study of tumor-infiltrating lymphocytes in primary liver carcinoma. cDNA specific to TCR beta was made from 500 to 650 ng of total RNA, with a constant-region primer employed for priming. TCR beta libraries came from three nested multiplex PCR rounds using slightly modified ARM-PCR. The opening two PCR rounds, 10 cycles each, paired TRBV1-TRBV30 forward primers with a C-beta reverse primer. A single record per CDR3 protein comes from TCRdb applying MiXCR to the multiplex PCR reads. Of more than 90,000 distinct CDR3 sequences listed, about 62% are singletons. The study co-extracted DNA and RNA from about 21-30 mg of unsorted bulk tissue. Sequencing was done on a sample of liver tumor tissue from sampling region 2. Sample subset: tumor region T2, inferior pole. The source of these receptors is a woman aged 55-69 years with primary liver carcinoma and hepatitis B virus infection.

As concerns this clonotype: One junction end disagrees with the germline gene, perhaps due to a read error. The chain couples TRBV6-1 to TRBJ2-1; D may be TRBD1 or TRBD2 (5 bases each). Germline CDR1 is MNHNS and CDR2 is SASEGT. The CDR3 runs to 13 residues. The CDR3 coding sequence is TGCGCCAGCAGTGAAGCAGGGACCGGTGAGCAGTTCTTC. Amino acids: CASSEAGTGEQFF.

In regard to this clonotype: It may be a read error: a sequence one base away is much more abundant. The CDR3 bases are TGCGCCAGCAGCTTGTGGGCAAGGGGCGACACCGGGGAGCTGTTTTTT. Translation gives CASSLWARGDTGELFF. The chain combines TRBV5-1 with TRBJ2-2, with D tentatively TRBD1 (5 bases). The germline V and J ends were trimmed by 1 base and 3 bases, with 13 bases remaining between them. Per the germline V gene, CDR1 is SGHRS and CDR2 is YFSETQ. This CDR3 spans 16 amino acids. Based on the CDR3 plus reference TRBV5-1 and TRBJ2-2, the full variable domain is KAGVTQTPRYLIKTRGQQVTLSCSPISGHRSVSWYQQTPGQGLQFLFEYFSETQRNKGNFPGRFSGRQFSNSRSEMNVSTLELGDSALYLCASSLWARGDTGELFFGEGSRLTVL.

The rearrangement joins TRBV29-1 to TRBJ1-6; the D is unclear. The CDR3 is 13 amino acids. V was clipped by 7 bases and J by 9 bases, with 16 bases between them. Germline V gives CDR1 SQVTM, CDR2 ANQGSEA. CDR3 nucleotides: TGCAGCGCCGAACATGGTGGGAGTTCACCCCTCCACTTT. The encoded protein is CSAEHGGSSPLHF.